This T cell receptor beta chain was found in a study of shared clonotypes between healthy human individuals. Study at large: The people who gave samples were a couple of women and a few men aged 18 to 49.

As concerns this clone: Antigen: not known.

Genomic DNA of every subset was divided equally among multiple immunoSEQ plates. Here immunoSEQ multiplex PCR was the method, and the copy in TCRdb shows in-frame clones only, minus some. Here the sample spans about 1.5 million clones, approximately 98% being singletons. The length of the CDR3 is 16 residues. V was clipped by 5 bases and J by 4 bases; unmatched bases: 8. Germline V gene sequence: CDR1 SGHVS, CDR2 FQNEAQ. Study-wide results and limits: Specimens sampled were limited to blood, with tissue repertoires likely differing.

Healthy and HIV-negative, the adult donors had no recent acute infections or vaccinations. The TCR comes from a young man in good health. The chain recombines TRBV7-8 with TRBJ1-5; 10 positions match TRBD1. Sequenced sample: naive CD4+ T cells sorted from blood. Subset defined: CD45RA+ positively selected. For the CDR3, the DNA is TGTGCCAGCAGCACTTCTCCGGGACAGGGGAATCAGCCCCAGCATTTT. This translates into CASSTSPGQGNQPQHF.